This T cell receptor (beta chain) appears in the sequencing data of a study of T-cell memory formation after mild COVID-19 listed by TCRdb under 2021. In the study overall: TCR sequence clusters from the two donors were largely donor specific. In two donors, T-cell clones that expanded and contracted after mild COVID-19 were followed by sequencing TCRalpha and TCRbeta repertoires longitudinally. The cohort comprised two young, previously healthy adult volunteers, one female and one male. Findings and caveats that apply to the study as a whole: Some responding clones were detected in pre-infection memory, suggesting pre-existing cross-reactive memory T cells joined the SARS-CoV-2 response. From day 15 to 85, contracting clones showed balanced CD4/CD8 phenotypes, whereas a second wave of clones that expanded from day 15 to 37 leaned towards CD4+. The second-wave clones that peaked on day 37 were not confirmed to be SARS-CoV-2 specific. Contracting CD4+ clones turned up mainly in the CM and EM memory subsets, whereas EMRA was where CD8+ clones were enriched. Only a couple of mild cases were covered in the study, and larger cohorts including severe cases with pre-infection samples were considered necessary.

A note on this clonotype: Its antigen is still unknown. No base quality values were provided; no much bigger clone lies one nucleotide off.

The germline V gene specifies KGHSH as CDR1 and LQKENI as CDR2. The CDR3, cysteine through phenylalanine, is 15 amino acids long. Only the CDR3 DNA is retained, 45 bases long and in frame from the first base. V is clipped by 3 bases and J by 7 bases, and the sequence between their germline boundaries is 13 bases long. The sequencer was an Illumina NovaSeq 6000. TCRalpha and TCRbeta cDNA libraries were constructed by 5'RACE with constant-segment primers, with sample barcodes and unique molecular identifiers being introduced. Trizol reagent was used to extract RNA from every sample. Library amplification was performed in two PCR steps, and a second sample barcode and Illumina TruSeq adapters were introduced in the second step. Sequencing of libraries was performed on an Illumina NovaSeq with 2 x 150 bp paired-end reads. As for how the authors treated the data: Demultiplexing of reads and collapsing into UMI-guided consensus sequences were performed with migec v1.2.7. Using mixcr v2.1.11, UMI consensuses were aligned to TRA and TRB V and J templates and then assembled into clonotypes. A clonotype was counted as expanded or contracted only when both edgeR and NoisET called the clonotype significant, with the noise models trained on biological replicates. For edgeR calls, the thresholds were a false discovery rate-adjusted p below 0.01 and a log2 fold-change of 1. As an exploratory analysis of dynamics, PCA with hierarchical clustering was applied to max-normalized trajectories of the 1000 most abundant clonotypes. Each responding clone was given a CD4 or CD8 phenotype based on the CD4+ and CD8+ repertoires, which had been sequenced separately. TCRdb passed the public sequencing reads through fastp at Q25 and MiXCR, retaining productive beta sequences. When rows share a CDR3 protein, they turn into one entry using the most common DNA and genes. TCRdb, not the authors, supplied the V and J calls. The sample table holds fewer than 600,000 distinct CDR3 sequences, of which roughly 22% were seen once. The ten largest make up around 8.4% of the sample.

Ficoll-Paque density gradient centrifugation was the method used to isolate PBMCs. Material: PBMCs or a T cell subset sorted from them (not recorded which). The receptor chain draws on TRBV18 and TRBJ1-6; the best D guess is TRBD1, with 6 bases matching. The TCR sequence derives from an adult woman who had mild COVID-19 (a few samples of this study predate the infection). The sample titles of this study are shuffled in the database, so cell type and time point are left out; the donor was told from shared clones. CDR3 reads: CASSPGQVGNSPLHF. The DNA is TGTGCCAGCTCACCGGGACAAGTGGGCAATTCACCCCTCCACTTT.